This T cell receptor beta chain came from a study of blood T cell repertoires in acute mononucleosis (dated by TCRdb to about 2020). In terms of the full investigation: Acute-phase samples, representing the primary response, were taken within 2 weeks of symptom onset. In the acute phase, YVL-BR-specific cells accounted for a mean of approximately 2% of blood CD8 T cells, and GLC-BM-specific cells for a mean of roughly 1.1%. Mean blood EBV load was about 4 log10 genome copies per million B cells during acute infection and 2.6 at convalescence. The investigation overall reported the following: Low acute-to-convalescent clonotype overlap might partly reflect sampling error, because only a fraction of each donor's blood was analyzed. The cohort comprised only three donors, so group averages rested on very few individuals. In TCR repertoire selection for BRLF1 (YVL-BR), TCRalpha CDR3 motifs took on a dominant role, whereas TCRbeta played only a minimal one. Only about 8.9% of unique acute clonotypes persisted into convalescence, yet these made up most of the response; new diverse de novo clonotypes seemingly replaced the rest.

This clone appeared a few times. A far larger clone is a single base away, which makes a read error likely. Reading the label with the study, this specimen's time point is: acute infectious mononucleosis, at clinical presentation within 2 weeks of symptom onset (visit 1). Over the course of primary infection, this study followed CD8 T cell responses against two immunodominant EBV epitopes, BRLF1 109 (YVL-BR) and BMLF1 280 (GLC-BM). Primary EBV infection was taken to be indicated by a positive serum heterophile antibody test and EBV viral capsid antigen-specific IgM. As a first step, magnetic positive selection (MACS) was used to enrich total CD8 T cells from the PBMCs. A FACSAria III was used to sort live CD3+ CD8+ tetramer+ cells to a purity above 85%. A PE-conjugated tetramer loaded with the BRLF1 109-117 peptide was used to sort the cells. After tetramer sorting, TCR repertoires of EBV epitope-specific CD8 T cells were deep-sequenced directly ex vivo at acute infection and at convalescence. A few people aged roughly 18 to 30 with clinical acute infectious mononucleosis and laboratory evidence of primary EBV infection were used as donors. Heparinized peripheral blood was drawn at clinical presentation with mononucleosis symptoms and was drawn again about 6 months later. Ficoll-Paque density gradient centrifugation was used to isolate PBMCs.

Total RNA from at least 8,000 sorted tetramer+ CD8 T cells was reverse transcribed into cDNA for TCR profiling. CDR3 regions were PCR-amplified with primers annealing to V and J regions, and unique molecular identifiers were added to track templates. The immunoSEQ platform, including its sequencing and error-correction standards, was used to profile TCRalpha and TCRbeta chains. The authors' analysis ran thus. Clonal copy numbers were corrected for sequencing and PCR errors, and IMGT conventions were followed to define CDR3s. Analysis was restricted to productive rearrangements and performed with immunoSEQ Analyzer versions 2.0 and 3.0, while gene-pairing frequencies underwent further processing in Microsoft Excel. Circos plots were used to visualize V-J pairings, and MEME together with a custom motifSearch program was used to find CDR3 motifs. The OLGA algorithm was used to calculate the probability of generation of TCR sequences. Clonotypes found at both visits were termed persistent, clonotypes found only in the acute phase were termed nonpersistent, and clonotypes found only at convalescence were termed de novo. Any amino acid clonotype used by more than one donor was defined as a public TCR. The clones in this table, taken by TCRdb from immuneACCESS, are in-frame only. Not every clone is retained; where verified, under half of the shortfall comes from an unresolved V gene, and the cause of the rest is unknown. The V and J calls and clone size were taken over from that table, and D and trimming were inferred from the DNA. A total of under 9,500 clones appear in this sample, less than 30% of them only once. Around 30% of the sample goes to the ten largest clones.

For CDR1 and CDR2, the germline V gene (reference sequence) lists PRHDT and FYEKMQ. The CDR3 measures 13 amino acids from cysteine to phenylalanine. Solely the CDR3 DNA is kept, with 39 bases framed from the first base. V and J are truncated by 3 bases and 6 bases respectively, leaving an intervening sequence of 12 bases. The sequence was obtained from a woman in her late teens or twenties with infectious mononucleosis caused by EBV. The sequence links TRBV13 to TRBJ2-7, with TRBD1 as a weak D call on 5 bases. The specimen comprised EBV YVL epitope tetramer+ CD8+ T cells sorted from PBMCs, sampled during acute infectious mononucleosis. Per the publication, the cell subset or site label means: CD8 T cells binding a tetramer with EBV BRLF1 109-117 peptide (YVL-BR). The CDR3 protein: CASSLAGSGEQYF. The sequence in DNA is TGTGCCAGCAGCTTGGCAGGGTCGGGCGAGCAGTACTTC.